This T cell receptor beta chain derives from a study of T cell clonality in common variable immunodeficiency. Equal genomic DNA amounts from CVID and control samples were sequenced. Sequencing used immunoSEQ multiplex PCR; TCRdb keeps in-frame clones, though not all of them. Singletons are absent from the sample, which has 40,000 to 45,000 clones. J gave up 2 bases and V 3 bases, and 4 bases lay outside the gene matches. Germline loops: CDR1 SGHRS, CDR2 YFSETQ. The CDR3 contains 15 residues. This clone showed up many times. The read ends 3 residues before the CDR3 terminus; that terminus is restored from the germline J gene.

This TCR was recovered from a person aged 18 to 69 in good health. The genes are TRBV5-1 and TRBJ2-2; TRBD2 matches 7 bases. The sequenced material came from peripheral blood mononuclear cells. The CDR3 bases that were read are TGCGCCAGCAGCTCGACTAGCCCTAACACCGGGGAG. It yields the protein CASSSTSPNTGE. The whole CDR3 protein reads CASSSTSPNTGELFF.